Listed here are 31 T cell receptor beta chains from one sample, sequenced in a study of Graves' ophthalmopathy and Graves' hyperthyroidism. Amplification targeted the TCR beta CDR3 regions, with RNA transcripts as the source material. HTBI primers were employed in first-round RT-PCR, then a second-round multiplex PCR followed. TCRdb independently ran MiXCR on the multiplex PCR reads; one entry per CDR3 protein. The sample yields about 740,000 distinct CDR3 sequences, roughly 41% seen once. The material sequenced was peripheral blood. These receptors were taken from an adult man with Graves' ophthalmopathy.

The V gene is TRBV29-1, the J gene TRBJ1-2; perhaps TRBD1 as D (5 bases). CDR1 and CDR2 (germline): SQVTM, ANQGSEA. CDR3 size: 12 residues. CDR3 bases: TGCAGGGGGGGACTCGCTAACTATGGCTACACCTTC. This encodes CRGGLANYGYTF.

The J gene is TRBJ1-3, the V gene TRBV29-1; weak D call: TRBD1 (5 bases). The CDR3 sequence is 13 residues long. Trimming removed 8 bases at V and 2 bases at J, with 13 bases between. Per germline, CDR1 SQVTM and CDR2 ANQGSEA. Here the CDR3 DNA reads TGCAGCACACGGGACGGCACTGGAAACACCATATATTTT. This codes for CSTRDGTGNTIYF.

With respect to this clonotype: The junction shows a germline mismatch at one end, possibly a read error. This chain joins TRBV11-2 and TRBJ2-7; weak D call: TRBD2 (5 bases). The CDR3 is 15 amino acids. Germline values: CDR1 SGHAT, CDR2 FQNNGV. The CDR3 reads CASGLEAGPTYEQYF. The DNA of the CDR3 is TGTGCCAGCGGCTTGGAGGCGGGCCCTACCTACGAGCAGTACTTC.

Concerning this clonotype itself: Given a much more abundant clone one base away, this may be a read error. The chain employs TRBV7-2 and TRBJ1-2; D may be TRBD1 (5 bases). Looked up from germline, CDR1 is SGHTA and CDR2 is FQGNSA. The length of the CDR3 is 14 residues. The CDR3 is CAGRVGPINYGYTF. The CDR3 DNA sequence: TGTGCCGGCAGGGTGGGACCGATCAACTATGGCTACACCTTC.

This clonotype was counted between two and nine times. This chain links TRBV25-1 with TRBJ2-2; D unresolved. Trimming took 6 bases from V and 8 from J, leaving 10 bases between them. This CDR3 comprises 12 residues. Germline lookup yields CDR1 MGHDK and CDR2 SYGVNS. The CDR3 protein is CASSGASGELFF. Here the CDR3 DNA reads TGTGCCAGCAGCGGCGCATCGGGGGAGCTGTTTTTT.

This clonotype came up a few times. The rearrangement links TRBV7-9 to TRBJ2-5; unclear D gene. The CDR3 totals 12 residues. V lost 8 bases, J lost 1 base, and 8 bases lay in between. The V gene's germline CDR1 is SEHNR and CDR2 FQNEAQ (reference sequence). The CDR3, as DNA: TGTGCCAGCTCACCTATCCAAGAGACCCAGTACTTC. It specifies CASSPIQETQYF.

As concerns this clonotype: This may be a read error: a much more frequent sequence differs by one nucleotide. The V gene is TRBV7-9, the J gene TRBJ2-5; D may match TRBD1 or TRBD2 (6 bases each). The CDR3 covers 18 residues. The germline gives CDR1 SEHNR, CDR2 FQNEAQ (reference sequence). Trimming cost V 5 bases and J 1 base, with 23 bases left between them. CDR3 sequence (DNA): TGTGCCAGCAGCGGGTTTGCCGTTAGGGGGGCACTCCAAGAGACCCAGTACTTC. It specifies CASSGFAVRGALQETQYF.

This chain joins TRBV9 and TRBJ1-5; D remains unclear. This CDR3 has 16 residues. The germline V gene has CDR1 SGDLS and CDR2 YYNGEE. V lost 3 bases, J lost 10 bases, and 23 bases lay in between. DNA of the CDR3: TGTGCCAGCAGCGCAGGTATCAACGGGCCCCACGAACCCCAGCATTTT. It specifies CASSAGINGPHEPQHF.

This clonotype showed up just once. V and J are TRBV2 and TRBJ2-7; D not certain. The CDR3 consists of 13 residues. Per the germline V gene, CDR1 is SNHLY and CDR2 is FYNNEI. The V and J ends lost 6 bases and 3 bases respectively, with 12 bases between them. Here the CDR3 DNA reads TGTGCCAGCAGGGATAGAGTAATCTACGAGCAGTACTTC. Amino acids: CASRDRVIYEQYF.

This clonotype was counted only a few times. The rearrangement links TRBV7-9 to TRBJ2-2; 7 nucleotides align to TRBD1. Trimming cost V 6 bases and J 5 bases; bases outside gene matches: 9. This CDR3 has 15 residues. The germline V gene encodes CDR1 SEHNR and CDR2 FQNEAQ (reference sequence). For the CDR3, the DNA is TGTGCCAGCAGTCGAGGGGGCTCGTGGACCGGGGAGCTGTTTTTT. Amino acid sequence: CASSRGGSWTGELFF.

This clonotype occurred many times. The rearrangement uses TRBV10-2 and TRBJ1-2, with a weak D call TRBD1 (6 bases). This CDR3 has 13 amino acids. Germline V CDR1 and CDR2: WSHSY, SAAADI. Trimming left V 4 bases short and J 3 bases short, with 9 bases between. Here the CDR3 DNA reads TGCGCCAGCAGTGCCTGGACAGACTATGGCTACACCTTC. This translates into CASSAWTDYGYTF.

The chain links TRBV20-1 to TRBJ1-5, with TRBD1 as a possible D gene (5 bases). CDR3 size: 16 residues. Trimming removed 0 bases from V and 1 base from J, with 13 bases in between. Germline loops: CDR1 DFQATT, CDR2 SNEGSKA (reference sequence). The CDR3 spells CSARDPGGGSNQPQHF. DNA for the CDR3: TGCAGTGCTAGAGATCCCGGGGGAGGGAGCAATCAGCCCCAGCATTTT.

Turning to this clonotype: The CDR3 end shows no conserved phenylalanine or tryptophan, and so a read error is likely. V is TRBV25-1 and J is TRBJ2-7, with 8 bases fitting TRBD2. This CDR3 has 16 residues. Germline values: CDR1 MGHDK, CDR2 SYGVNS. The CDR3 here is CAGSRAGGGRAYEQYL. The CDR3 nucleotides read TGTGCCGGCAGCCGCGCGGGGGGAGGGCGAGCCTACGAGCAGTACCTC.

This clonotype occurred many times. The V call is TRBV19, the J call TRBJ1-1; unclear D gene. Germline V CDR1 and CDR2: LNHDA, SQIVND (reference sequence). V dropped 7 bases and J dropped 4 bases, with 16 bases sitting between them. The CDR3 consists of 14 residues. The CDR3 nucleotides are TGTGCCAGTAAGTTCGGGAGGGAAGGCACTGAAGCTTTCTTT. Amino acid sequence: CASKFGREGTEAFF.

There are a few counts of this clonotype. This chain uses TRBV4-3 with TRBJ1-1, with D maybe TRBD1 (5 bases). In germline, CDR1 is LGHNA, CDR2 YSLEER. CDR3 length: 14 amino acids. The ends were cut back, 3 bases at V and 4 bases at J, with 12 bases in the middle. The CDR3 DNA reads as TGCGCCAGCAGCCAGAGGGGAGGGAGCACTGAAGCTTTCTTT. Encoded protein: CASSQRGGSTEAFF.

DNA for the CDR3: TGTGCCAGCACCTTCACGGGAAACAGGGAGCAGTTCTTC. Translating it yields CASTFTGNREQFF. This chain links TRBV7-9 with TRBJ2-5; either TRBD1 or TRBD2 may fit D (5 bases each). The closer fit of TRBJ2-1 to the DNA end suggests the J call may be wrong. CDR3 length: 13 amino acids. Per germline, CDR1 SEHNR and CDR2 FQNEAQ (reference sequence).

This clonotype was observed many times. The genes are TRBV25-1 and TRBJ2-7, with 9 nucleotides matching TRBD1. Unmatched junction bases numbered 3, after V lost 6 bases and J lost 3 bases. Germline V lookup: CDR1 MGHDK, CDR2 SYGVNS. The CDR3 sequence is 13 residues long. The CDR3 nucleotides read TGTGCCAGCAGGGGACAGGGTCTCTACGAGCAGTACTTC. Translated: CASRGQGLYEQYF.

The chain links TRBV10-3 to TRBJ1-1; 10 positions match TRBD1. The CDR3 extends over 14 amino acids. Per the germline V gene, CDR1 is ENHRY and CDR2 is SYGVKD. The V gene end was trimmed by 6 bases and the J gene end by 11 bases; junction bases not matched to a gene: 12. The CDR3 coding sequence is TGTGCCATCAGCCCCGGGACAGGGGTGATACGGGCTTTCTTT. The encoded protein is CAISPGTGVIRAFF.

This clonotype was found a few times. The chain joins TRBV7-9 to TRBJ2-2; the D gene is possibly TRBD1 (6 bases). Germline V gene sequence: CDR1 SEHNR, CDR2 FQNEAQ (reference sequence). The CDR3 length is 16 residues. V shed 4 bases and J shed 4 bases, with 16 bases lying between them. CDR3 protein: CASSSLQKGVTGELFF. The CDR3 DNA sequence: TGTGCCAGCAGCTCACTACAGAAGGGGGTCACCGGGGAGCTGTTTTTT.

J is TRBJ1-2 and V is TRBV6-1; tentatively, D is TRBD1 (5 bases). V was pared by 1 base and J by 4 bases, with 13 bases between. In germline, CDR1 is MNHNS, CDR2 SASEGT. This CDR3 contains 15 residues. DNA of the CDR3: TGTGCCAGCAGTGAAGTTCCAGGCAGGGCCTATGGCTACACCTTC. This encodes CASSEVPGRAYGYTF.

The chain carries TRBV12-3 or TRBV12-4 and TRBJ2-5, with D uncertain. Trimming cost V 2 bases and J 5 bases, with 12 bases left between them. The CDR3 contains 14 residues. The CDR3 region has the DNA TGTGCCAGCAGTTTATCAGGCCTCCGGGAGACCCAGTACTTC. This translates into CASSLSGLRETQYF.

The CDR3 here is CASSRGQDHSYEQYF. The DNA for the CDR3 is TGTGCCAGCAGCCGTGGACAGGATCACTCCTACGAGCAGTACTTC. The rearrangement uses TRBV5-4 and TRBJ2-7; 7 nucleotides agree with TRBD1. This CDR3 region has 15 residues. Looked up from germline, CDR1 is SGHNT and CDR2 is YYREEE (reference sequence). Trimming cost V 4 bases and J 0 bases; bases outside gene matches: 7.

This clonotype was observed at least ten times. This chain joins TRBV2 and TRBJ1-4; D might be TRBD1 (6 bases). This CDR3 is 15 amino acids long. Germline V gene data show CDR1 as SNHLY and CDR2 as FYNNEI. V was shortened by 9 bases and J by 2 bases, with 16 bases between the two germline ends. CDR3 protein: CASLRWGATNEKLFF. CDR3 in DNA: TGTGCCAGTTTGCGTTGGGGGGCGACTAATGAAAAACTGTTTTTT.

The chain has TRBV7-9 and TRBJ2-2; D remains ambiguous. Germline CDR1 and CDR2: SEHNR and FQNEAQ (reference sequence). The CDR3 consists of 13 residues. Trimming removed 5 bases from V and 6 bases from J, with 10 bases in between. The CDR3 DNA reads TGTGCCAGCAGCCATCACTACTCCGGGGAGCTGTTTTTT. Its translation is CASSHHYSGELFF.

The sample holds many counts of this clonotype. This chain joins TRBV7-9 and TRBJ1-2; no definite D call. V was cut by 5 bases and J by 0 bases, with 16 bases left in between. CDR1 is SEHNR and CDR2 is FQNEAQ in the germline V gene (reference sequence). The CDR3 runs to 16 residues. DNA for the CDR3: TGTGCCAGCAGCCTGGGAATCTCTCGGGCTAACTATGGCTACACCTTC. Translating gives CASSLGISRANYGYTF.

This clonotype was found a few times. V is TRBV20-1 and J is TRBJ2-7; tentatively, D is TRBD1 (5 bases). This CDR3 contains 16 residues. V was shortened by 2 bases and J by 2 bases, with 19 bases between the two germline ends. Germline V lookup: CDR1 DFQATT, CDR2 SNEGSKA (reference sequence). The CDR3 coding sequence is TGCAGTGCTAGATACAGAGCAGGGCGGCTTACCTACGAGCAGTACTTC. Its translation: CSARYRAGRLTYEQYF.

The V call is TRBV10-1, the J call TRBJ2-5, with a possible D match to TRBD2 (6 bases). V lost 4 bases, J lost 1 base, and 10 bases lay in between. Germline values: CDR1 WNHNN, CDR2 SYGVQD (reference sequence). The CDR3 runs 14 residues. The CDR3 reads CASSVCGVQETQYF. DNA of the CDR3: TGCGCCAGCAGTGTGTGCGGGGTCCAAGAGACCCAGTACTTC.

This clonotype was observed a single time. CDR3 sequence: CSVFSRSATREQYF. As DNA, the CDR3 is TGCAGTGTGTTTAGCCGTTCAGCGACGCGGGAGCAGTACTTC. The J gene is TRBJ2-7, the V gene TRBV20-1; D unresolved. The V gene lost 7 bases and the J gene lost 7 bases, with 23 bases spanning the gap. CDR1 is DFQATT and CDR2 is SNEGSKA in the germline V gene (reference sequence). The CDR3 extends over 14 amino acids.

The chain is built from TRBV2 and TRBJ2-7; maybe TRBD1 (7 bases). The CDR3 consists of 11 residues. The V gene's germline CDR1 is SNHLY and CDR2 FYNNEI. V was clipped by 10 bases and J by 3 bases, with 10 bases between them. This CDR3 is CAIRGVYEQYF. For the CDR3, the DNA is TGTGCCATCAGGGGGGTCTACGAGCAGTACTTC.

This clonotype was detected many times. This chain joins TRBV9 and TRBJ1-4; D may be TRBD1 (6 bases). Trimming stripped 3 bases from V and 4 bases from J, with 10 bases between. Germline lookup yields CDR1 SGDLS and CDR2 YYNGEE. The CDR3 has 14 amino acids. The CDR3 loop is CASSGQDFNEKLFF. CDR3 in DNA: TGTGCCAGCAGCGGACAGGACTTTAATGAAAAACTGTTTTTT.

The chain carries TRBV2 and TRBJ2-1; D perhaps matches TRBD2 (7 bases). V lost 3 bases to trimming and J lost 7 bases, with 16 bases between them. Germline assignment: CDR1 SNHLY and CDR2 FYNNEI. The CDR3 covers 15 residues. CDR3 amino acids: CASSDRPGGMNEQFF. In DNA, the CDR3 is TGTGCCAGCAGTGACCGACCGGGGGGCATGAATGAGCAGTTCTTC.